Following are 13 T cell receptor beta chains from one sample sequenced in a study of T-cell reconstitution after alpha-beta-depleted transplantation in children. During its preparation, the TCRbeta library received unique molecular identifiers. TCRdb re-called the PCR reads through MiXCR, storing one row per CDR3 protein. This sample carries about 490,000 distinct CDR3 sequences, under 12% of them seen once, and the ten largest clones take approximately 2%. This specimen consisted of PBMCs, obtained before TCRalphabeta/CD19-depleted stem cell transplant. Receptors were obtained from a child under 10 years old with inherited bone marrow failure, due to receive a stem cell transplant.

This clonotype was counted ten times or more. The V call is TRBV12-3 or TRBV12-4, the J call TRBJ2-1, with D possibly being TRBD1 or TRBD2 (5 bases each). The CDR3 is made up of 17 amino acids. V was clipped by 3 bases and J by 0 bases, with 15 bases between them. DNA for the CDR3: TGTGCCAGCAGTTTGAGCTTCGGGGCGGCCTCCTACAATGAGCAGTTCTTC. Translated: CASSLSFGAASYNEQFF.

The table lists this clonotype with many counts. The chain is built from TRBV7-8 and TRBJ2-3; D not resolved. Deletions cut 5 bases from V and 2 bases from J, with 8 bases between. Per germline, CDR1 SGHVS and CDR2 FQNEAQ. CDR3 length: 13 amino acids. The CDR3 loop is CASSPQPTDTQYF. The CDR3 DNA is TGTGCCAGCAGCCCACAACCCACAGATACGCAGTATTTT.

This clonotype was counted many times. V and J are TRBV7-2 and TRBJ2-7; D is undetermined. Trimming took 1 base from V and 0 from J, leaving 7 bases between them. From germline, CDR1 is SGHTA and CDR2 FQGNSA. The length of the CDR3 is 14 residues. The CDR3 DNA is TGTGCCAGCAGCTTAGGTCCGGGCTCCTACGAGCAGTACTTC. Protein: CASSLGPGSYEQYF.

This clonotype was counted ten times or more. The rearrangement joins TRBV7-2 to TRBJ1-6; D unresolved. Germline V lookup: CDR1 SGHTA, CDR2 FQGNSA. Trimming removed 5 bases at V and 10 bases at J, with 15 bases between. CDR3 size: 14 residues. CDR3 loop: CASSPGPGRSPLHF. DNA for the CDR3: TGTGCCAGCAGCCCCGGCCCGGGGAGGTCACCCCTCCACTTT.

This rearrangement joins TRBV28 to TRBJ2-5; 8 bases match TRBD2. This CDR3 has 16 amino acids. The V segment lost 6 bases and the J segment 0 bases; nucleotides outside the gene matches: 9. Per germline, CDR1 MDHEN and CDR2 SYDVKM. Here the CDR3 DNA reads TGTGCCAGCAGGCGGACTAGCCATATGTACCAAGAGACCCAGTACTTC. Its protein product is CASRRTSHMYQETQYF.

There are many counts of this clonotype. The chain couples TRBV30 to TRBJ2-3; 7 nucleotides align to TRBD2. Germline V gene sequence: CDR1 GTSNPN, CDR2 SVGIG (reference sequence). The length of the CDR3 is 12 residues. V dropped 1 base and J dropped 11; count of bases not matched to a gene: 6. The CDR3 DNA reads as TGTGCCTGGAGTGCCGGGGCGGGGGTGCAGTATTTT. Protein product: CAWSAGAGVQYF.

The rearrangement links TRBV6-5 to TRBJ2-3; 14 bases match TRBD2. Germline CDR1 and CDR2: MNHEY and SVGAGI. The V segment lost 2 bases and the J segment 3 bases; nucleotides outside the gene matches: 13. The CDR3 runs to 20 residues. CDR3 sequence reads: CASSYIPPGLAGAPTDTQYF. The CDR3 nucleotides are TGTGCCAGCAGTTACATCCCACCGGGACTAGCGGGAGCACCAACAGATACGCAGTATTTT.

This clonotype was counted between two and nine times. The rearrangement joins TRBV12-3 or TRBV12-4 to TRBJ2-1, with D possibly called TRBD1 or TRBD2 (6 bases each). Trimming took off 2 bases at V and 6 bases at J, with 14 bases between the two ends. CDR3 length: 15 amino acids. The CDR3 sequence is CASSLLGGRGNEQFF. In nucleotides, the CDR3 is TGTGCCAGCAGTTTACTGGGGGGCAGGGGCAATGAGCAGTTCTTC.

This clonotype was detected only a few times. This chain uses TRBV20-1 with TRBJ2-3; possible D gene TRBD2, 5 bases. Germline V gives CDR1 DFQATT, CDR2 SNEGSKA (reference sequence). V lost 3 bases and J 6 bases, leaving 10 bases between the germline ends. This CDR3 contains 12 residues. CDR3 in DNA: TGCAGTGCTAGCGGCTCGGGGGATACGCAGTATTTT. Its translation: CSASGSGDTQYF.

V usage is TRBV5-6 and J usage is TRBJ2-1; 13 bases fit TRBD2. Losses at the gene ends were 4 bases for V and 3 bases for J; bases not matched to a gene: 4. This CDR3 contains 16 residues. The germline V gene encodes CDR1 SGHDT and CDR2 YYEEEE. CDR3 protein: CASSPTSGRFYNEQFF. The CDR3 coding sequence is TGTGCCAGCAGCCCGACTAGCGGGAGGTTCTACAATGAGCAGTTCTTC.

As regards this clonotype: A read error may explain this, as a much larger clone is one base away. The chain combines TRBV20-1 with TRBJ2-7; possible D gene TRBD1, 7 bases. The CDR3 sequence is 15 residues long. Germline V gene sequence: CDR1 DFQATT, CDR2 SNEGSKA (reference sequence). The CDR3 DNA sequence: TGCTGTGCTAGAGGGGAGCGGAGGGGGCTGGACGAGCAGTACTTC. Protein: CCARGERRGLDEQYF.

This clonotype was counted many times. The chain couples TRBV20-1 to TRBJ2-1; possible D gene TRBD2, 5 bases. This CDR3 has 15 residues. Germline CDR1 reads DFQATT; CDR2 reads SNEGSKA (reference sequence). V was shortened by 4 bases and J by 4 bases, with 17 bases between the two germline ends. CDR3 nucleotides: TGCAGTGCTATCACCCAAGGGCGGGTTTACAATGAGCAGTTCTTC. Translated, it gives CSAITQGRVYNEQFF.

This clonotype was detected many times. The J gene is TRBJ2-3, the V gene TRBV28, with 12 positions matching TRBD2. V lost 5 bases, J lost 6 bases, and 3 bases stayed unmatched. The CDR3 is 14 amino acids. Germline CDR1 reads MDHEN; CDR2 reads SYDVKM. DNA of the CDR3: TGTGCCAGCAGTCTAGCGGGAGGGCCGGATACGCAGTATTTT. Protein: CASSLAGGPDTQYF.